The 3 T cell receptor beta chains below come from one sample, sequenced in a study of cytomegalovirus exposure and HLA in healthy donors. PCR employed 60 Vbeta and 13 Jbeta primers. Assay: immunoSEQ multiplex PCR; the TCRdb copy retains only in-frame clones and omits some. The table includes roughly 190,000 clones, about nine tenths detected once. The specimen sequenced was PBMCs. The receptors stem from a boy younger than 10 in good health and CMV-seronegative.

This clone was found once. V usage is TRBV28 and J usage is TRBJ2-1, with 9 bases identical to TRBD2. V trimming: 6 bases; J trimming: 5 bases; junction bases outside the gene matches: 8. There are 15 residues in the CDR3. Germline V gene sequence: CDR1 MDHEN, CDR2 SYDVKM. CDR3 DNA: TGTGCCAGCAGCAGAACGGGACTAGCCGACAATGAGCAGTTCTTC. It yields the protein CASSRTGLADNEQFF. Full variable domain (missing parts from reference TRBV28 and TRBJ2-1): DVKVTQSSRYLVKRTGEKVFLECVQDMDHENMFWYRQDPGLGLRLIYFSYDVKMKEKGDIPEGYSVSREKKERFSLILESASTNQTSMYLCASSRTGLADNEQFFGPGTRLTVL.

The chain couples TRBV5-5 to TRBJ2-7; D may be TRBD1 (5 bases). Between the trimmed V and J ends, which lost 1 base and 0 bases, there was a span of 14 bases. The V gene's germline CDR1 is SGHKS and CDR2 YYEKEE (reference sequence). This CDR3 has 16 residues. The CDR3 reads CASSLRRGSLSYEQYF. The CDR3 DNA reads TGTGCCAGCAGCTTGAGAAGGGGATCCCTCTCCTACGAGCAGTACTTC.

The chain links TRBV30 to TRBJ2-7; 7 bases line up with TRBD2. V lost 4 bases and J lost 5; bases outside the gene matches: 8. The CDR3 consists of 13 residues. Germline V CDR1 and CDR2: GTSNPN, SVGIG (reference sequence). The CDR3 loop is CAWNRDYSHEQYF. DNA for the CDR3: TGTGCCTGGAACCGGGACTATAGCCACGAGCAGTACTTC.